This T cell receptor beta chain derives from a study of CD8+ T cells in alopecia areata. General study findings and limits: During tofacitinib treatment, many expanded lesional clones remained in scalp and blood.

This CDR3 spans 15 amino acids. With V trimmed by 5 bases and J by 5 bases, 9 bases remained unmatched. The germline CDR1 and CDR2 sequences are SQVTM and ANQGSEA. Isolated RNA was reverse transcribed into cDNA used as the sequencing template. Method: immunoSEQ multiplex PCR; TCRdb's copy keeps in-frame clones and lacks some. The sample has fewer than 150,000 clones, roughly 80% seen once. On this clone: Its antigen is currently unknown.

Treatment noted: oral pan-JAK inhibitor, 5-10 mg twice daily. Alopecia areata patients provided lesional scalp punch biopsies and peripheral blood. The chain employs TRBV29-1 and TRBJ1-2, with 12 bases matching TRBD1. Sequenced material: CD8+ T cells sorted from blood, taken at week 4, from a patient treated with tofacitinib. This TCR was recovered from a human donor with alopecia areata. CDR3 in DNA: TGCAGCGTTTCGGGACAGGGGGCGCGATGGTATGGCTACACCTTC. Its translation: CSVSGQGARWYGYTF.